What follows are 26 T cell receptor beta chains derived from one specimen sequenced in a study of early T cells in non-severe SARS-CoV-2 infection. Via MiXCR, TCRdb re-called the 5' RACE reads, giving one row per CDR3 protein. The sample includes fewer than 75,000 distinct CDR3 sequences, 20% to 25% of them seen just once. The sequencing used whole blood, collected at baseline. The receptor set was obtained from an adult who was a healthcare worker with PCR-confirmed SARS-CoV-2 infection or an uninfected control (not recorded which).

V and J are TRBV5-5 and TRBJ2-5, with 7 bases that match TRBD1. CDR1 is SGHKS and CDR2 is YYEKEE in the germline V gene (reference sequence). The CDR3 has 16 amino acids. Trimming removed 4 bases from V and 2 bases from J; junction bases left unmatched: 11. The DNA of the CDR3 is TGTGCCAGCAGCCTAAGACAGGGAAGGAGGCAAGAGACCCAGTACTTC. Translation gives CASSLRQGRRQETQYF.

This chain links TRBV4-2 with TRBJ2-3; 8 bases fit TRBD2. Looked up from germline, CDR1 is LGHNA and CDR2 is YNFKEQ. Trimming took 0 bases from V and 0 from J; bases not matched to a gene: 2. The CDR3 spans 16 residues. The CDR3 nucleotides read TGTGCCAGCAGCCAAGAGTCTAGCGGGAGCACAGATACGCAGTATTTT. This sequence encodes CASSQESSGSTDTQYF.

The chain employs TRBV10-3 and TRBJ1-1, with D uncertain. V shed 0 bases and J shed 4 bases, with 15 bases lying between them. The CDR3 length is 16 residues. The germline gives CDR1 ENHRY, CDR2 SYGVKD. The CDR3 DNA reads TGTGCCATCAGTGAGTCCTCGGGCGGGATCGGCACTGAAGCTTTCTTT. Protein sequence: CAISESSGGIGTEAFF.

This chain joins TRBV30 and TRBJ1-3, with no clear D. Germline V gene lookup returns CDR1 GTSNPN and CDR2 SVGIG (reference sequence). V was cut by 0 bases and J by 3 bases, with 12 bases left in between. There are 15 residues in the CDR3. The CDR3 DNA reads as TGTGCCTGGAGTGTGGCGCTTCGGGGTGGAAACACCATATATTTT. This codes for CAWSVALRGGNTIYF.

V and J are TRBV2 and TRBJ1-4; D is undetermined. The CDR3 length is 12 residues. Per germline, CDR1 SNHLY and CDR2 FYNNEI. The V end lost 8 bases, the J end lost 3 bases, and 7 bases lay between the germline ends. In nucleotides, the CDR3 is TGTGCCAGCCACGGAGCTAATGAAAAACTGTTTTTT. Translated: CASHGANEKLFF.

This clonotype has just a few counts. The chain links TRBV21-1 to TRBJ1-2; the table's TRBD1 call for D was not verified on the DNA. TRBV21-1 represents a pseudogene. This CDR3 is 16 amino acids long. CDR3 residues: CASSKYIDRPNYGYTF. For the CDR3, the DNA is TGTGCCAGCAGCAAATATATTGACAGACCTAACTATGGCTACACCTTC.

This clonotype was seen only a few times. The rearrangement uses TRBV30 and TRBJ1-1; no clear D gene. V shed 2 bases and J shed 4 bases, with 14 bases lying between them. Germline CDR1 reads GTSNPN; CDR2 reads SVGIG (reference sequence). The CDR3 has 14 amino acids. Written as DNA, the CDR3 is TGTGCCTGGAGTTCCCTGACCCCCGGCACTGAAGCTTTCTTT. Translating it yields CAWSSLTPGTEAFF. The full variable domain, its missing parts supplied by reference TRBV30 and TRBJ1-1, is SQTIHQWPATLVQPVGSPLSLECTVEGTSNPNLYWYRQAAGRGLQLLFYSVGIGQISSEVPQNLSASRPQDRQFILSSKKLLLSDSGFYLCAWSSLTPGTEAFFGQGTRLTVV.

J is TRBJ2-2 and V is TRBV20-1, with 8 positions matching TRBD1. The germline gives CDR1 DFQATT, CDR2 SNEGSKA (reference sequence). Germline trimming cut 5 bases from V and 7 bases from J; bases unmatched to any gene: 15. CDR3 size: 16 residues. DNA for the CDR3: TGCAGTGCTCCAAGGGGAGACAGGGGAATCAGCGGGGAGCTGTTTTTT. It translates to CSAPRGDRGISGELFF.

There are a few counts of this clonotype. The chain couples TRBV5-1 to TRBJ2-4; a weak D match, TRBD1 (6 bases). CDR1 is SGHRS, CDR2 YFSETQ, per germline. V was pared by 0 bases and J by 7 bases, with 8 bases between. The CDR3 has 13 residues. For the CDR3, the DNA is TGCGCCAGCAGCTTGGAAACAGGGAACATTCAGTACTTC. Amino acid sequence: CASSLETGNIQYF. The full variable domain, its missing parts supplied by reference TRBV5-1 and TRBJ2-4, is KAGVTQTPRYLIKTRGQQVTLSCSPISGHRSVSWYQQTPGQGLQFLFEYFSETQRNKGNFPGRFSGRQFSNSRSEMNVSTLELGDSALYLCASSLETGNIQYFGAGTRLSVL.

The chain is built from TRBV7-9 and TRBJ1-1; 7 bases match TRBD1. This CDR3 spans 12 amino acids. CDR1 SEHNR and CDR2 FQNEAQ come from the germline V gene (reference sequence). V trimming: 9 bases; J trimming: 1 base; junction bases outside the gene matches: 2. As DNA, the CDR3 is TGTGCCAGTGACAGGGCGAACACTGAAGCTTTCTTT. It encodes CASDRANTEAFF.

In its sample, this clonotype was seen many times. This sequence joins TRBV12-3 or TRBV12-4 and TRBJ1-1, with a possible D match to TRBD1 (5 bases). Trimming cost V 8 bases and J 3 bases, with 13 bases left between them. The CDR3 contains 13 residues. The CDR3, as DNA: TGTGCCAGCGCCCCTCAGGGAGACACTGAAGCTTTCTTT. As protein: CASAPQGDTEAFF.

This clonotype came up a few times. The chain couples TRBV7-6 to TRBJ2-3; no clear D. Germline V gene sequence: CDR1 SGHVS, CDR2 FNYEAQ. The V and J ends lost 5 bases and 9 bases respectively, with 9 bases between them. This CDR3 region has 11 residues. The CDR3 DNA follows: TGTGCCAGCAGCGCTAGAGACACGCAGTATTTT. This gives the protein CASSARDTQYF.

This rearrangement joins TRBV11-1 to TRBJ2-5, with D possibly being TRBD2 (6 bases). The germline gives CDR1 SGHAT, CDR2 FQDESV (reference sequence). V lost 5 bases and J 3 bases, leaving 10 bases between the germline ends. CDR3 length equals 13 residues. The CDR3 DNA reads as TGTGCCAGCAGCATCGGGAGAAAAGAGACCCAGTACTTC. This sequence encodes CASSIGRKETQYF.

CDR3 bases: TGCAGTGCAACGACTGGCCTAGACGAGCAGTACTTC. It codes for CSATTGLDEQYF. This chain connects TRBV20-1 to TRBJ2-7; D gene ambiguous. CDR1 and CDR2 from the germline V gene are DFQATT and SNEGSKA (reference sequence). Between the trimmed V and J ends, which lost 6 bases and 5 bases, there was a span of 14 bases. The CDR3 is 12 amino acids.

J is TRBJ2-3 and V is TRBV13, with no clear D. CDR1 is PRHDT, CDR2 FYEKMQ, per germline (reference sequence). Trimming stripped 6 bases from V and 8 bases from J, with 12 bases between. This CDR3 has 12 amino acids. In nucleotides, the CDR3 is TGTGCCAGCAGTGTCCTACAGAGTACGCAGTATTTT. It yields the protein CASSVLQSTQYF.

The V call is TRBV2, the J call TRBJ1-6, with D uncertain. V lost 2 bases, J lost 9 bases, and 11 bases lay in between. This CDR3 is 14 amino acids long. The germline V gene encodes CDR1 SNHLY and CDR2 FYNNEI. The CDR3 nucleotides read TGTGCCAGCAGTGAATTCAGGACGGGTTCACCCCTCCACTTT. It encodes CASSEFRTGSPLHF.

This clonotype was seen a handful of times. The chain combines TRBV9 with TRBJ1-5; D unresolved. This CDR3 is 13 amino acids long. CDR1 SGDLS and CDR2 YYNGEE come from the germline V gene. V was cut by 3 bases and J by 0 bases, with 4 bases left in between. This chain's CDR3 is CASSADSNQPQHF. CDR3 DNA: TGTGCCAGCAGCGCAGATAGCAATCAGCCCCAGCATTTT.

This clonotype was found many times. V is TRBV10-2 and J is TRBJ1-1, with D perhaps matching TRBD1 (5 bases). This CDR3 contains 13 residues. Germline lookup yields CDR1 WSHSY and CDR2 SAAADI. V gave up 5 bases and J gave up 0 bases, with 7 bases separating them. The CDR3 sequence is CASSSQVNTEAFF. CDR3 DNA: TGCGCCAGCAGTTCACAGGTGAACACTGAAGCTTTCTTT.

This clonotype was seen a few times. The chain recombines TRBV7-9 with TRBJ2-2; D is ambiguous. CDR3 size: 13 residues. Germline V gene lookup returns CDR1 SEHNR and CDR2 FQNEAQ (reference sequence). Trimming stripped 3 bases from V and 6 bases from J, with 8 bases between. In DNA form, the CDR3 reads TGTGCCAGCAGCTTCAGGTGGGCCGGGGAGCTGTTTTTT. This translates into CASSFRWAGELFF.

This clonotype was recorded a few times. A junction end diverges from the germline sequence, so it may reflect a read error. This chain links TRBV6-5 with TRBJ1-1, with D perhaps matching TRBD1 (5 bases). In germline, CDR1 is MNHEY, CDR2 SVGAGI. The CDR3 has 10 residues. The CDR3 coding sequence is TGTGCCAGCAGTCGCGGGACGGAGTATTTT. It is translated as CASSRGTEYF.

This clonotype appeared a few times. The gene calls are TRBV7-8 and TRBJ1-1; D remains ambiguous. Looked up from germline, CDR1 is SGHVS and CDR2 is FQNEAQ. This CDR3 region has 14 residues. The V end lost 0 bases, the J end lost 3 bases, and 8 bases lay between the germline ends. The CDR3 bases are TGTGCCAGCAGCTTAGCCGAGGGATACACTGAAGCTTTCTTT. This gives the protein CASSLAEGYTEAFF.

The DNA for the CDR3 is TGTGCCAGCAGCTCGTCACGGCTTCACCCCGACCAAGAGACCCAGTACTTC. Translating gives CASSSSRLHPDQETQYF. The chain recombines TRBV14 with TRBJ2-5; D gene uncertain. The CDR3 covers 17 residues. CDR1 SGHDN and CDR2 FVKESK come from the germline V gene. Trimming shortened V by 5 bases and J by 0 bases, and 19 bases separated the two germline ends.

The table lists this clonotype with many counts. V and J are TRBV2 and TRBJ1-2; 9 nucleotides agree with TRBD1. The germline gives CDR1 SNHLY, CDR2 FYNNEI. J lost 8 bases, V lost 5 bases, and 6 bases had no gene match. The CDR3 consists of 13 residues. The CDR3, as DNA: TGTGCCAGCAGTCCCGGGACAGGGAAAGGCTACACCTTC. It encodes CASSPGTGKGYTF.

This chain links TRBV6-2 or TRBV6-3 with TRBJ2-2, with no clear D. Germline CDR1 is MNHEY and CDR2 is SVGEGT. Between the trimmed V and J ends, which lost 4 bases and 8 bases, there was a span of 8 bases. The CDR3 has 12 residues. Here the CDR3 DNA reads TGTGCCAGCAGTTTCCTGACAGGGGAGCTGTTTTTT. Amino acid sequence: CASSFLTGELFF.

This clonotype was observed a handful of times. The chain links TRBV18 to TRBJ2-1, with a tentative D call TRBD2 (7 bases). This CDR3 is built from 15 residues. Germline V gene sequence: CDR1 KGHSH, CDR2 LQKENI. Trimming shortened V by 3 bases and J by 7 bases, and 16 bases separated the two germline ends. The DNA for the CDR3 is TGTGCCAGCTCACCGGGGGCGGGGGCCCGAAATGAGCAGTTCTTC. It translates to CASSPGAGARNEQFF.

CDR3 amino acids: CASSLTETSEQYF. The CDR3 coding sequence is TGTGCCAGCAGCTTAACGGAAACGAGCGAGCAGTACTTC. V is TRBV7-6 and J is TRBJ2-7; D is undetermined. Germline V gene data show CDR1 as SGHVS and CDR2 as FNYEAQ. The CDR3 length is 13 residues. Trimming cost V 2 bases and J 6 bases, with 11 bases left between them.